This entry describes one T cell receptor (beta chain). In this sample, this clonotype turned up many times. Its antigen has not been determined. No per-base quality is available; no much larger clone lies one base away. The source of the sample is a study of chronic HIV infection and antiretroviral therapy (dated by TCRdb to the mid-2010s). The library was prepared using 5' RACE. Sequenced on an Illumina MiSeq. In TCRdb, the public reads were trimmed at Q25 with fastp and aligned with MiXCR, with productive beta chains retained. Identical CDR3 proteins give one entry, which carries the most common genes and DNA. This sample gives more than 30,000 distinct CDR3 sequences in total; 7% to 10% of them show up just once. The ten biggest clones cover roughly 2.7% of the sample. The CDR3 numbers 19 residues from cysteine through phenylalanine. Only the CDR3 region is kept as DNA, spanning 57 bases read in frame from base 1. Trimming takes 3 bases off V and 3 bases off J; junction bases not matched to a gene: 13. Sequences LGHDT (CDR1) and YNNKEL (CDR2) are obtained from the germline V gene (reference sequence).

The sequence came from an adult who had HIV and had not received antiretroviral therapy, or was an uninfected healthy control (not recorded which). The chain joins TRBV3-1 to TRBJ2-4; 11 of the junction bases match TRBD1. Sequenced material: peripheral blood. CDR3 reads: CASSHRDRGGYDFKNIQYF. The bases read TGTGCCAGCAGCCACCGGGACAGGGGGGGGTATGATTTCAAAAACATTCAGTACTTC.